This T cell receptor (beta chain) was sequenced during a study of shared clonotypes between healthy human individuals. Regarding the study as a whole: The diversity represented, both genetic and in exposure history, was limited by few donors. Clonotype sharing levels among donors were expected to vary with sequencing depth.

All donors qualified as healthy HIV-negative adults and had experienced no recent acute infections or vaccinations. Comments on this clone: Its target is unknown.

Authors' processing steps: ImmunoSEQ only sent back junction sequences with no quality scores, so filtering was done differently. Clones were sequenced by immunoSEQ multiplex PCR, and TCRdb holds only the in-frame ones, with some missing. From that table come the V and J calls and clone size; the DNA was used to work out D and trimming. The sample has 2 million to 2.5 million clones; under 97% are singletons. The TCR was taken from a man aged 18 to 29 in good health. The sequenced sample consisted of naive CD4+ T cells sorted from blood. The sample's subset: CD45RA+ positively selected.

The CDR3 DNA follows: TGTGCCAGCAGTTTGAGGAATACGCAGTATTTT. Translating gives CASSLRNTQYF. V gene TRBV27 combines with J gene TRBJ2-3; D gene unclear. V was pared by 3 bases and J by 7 bases, with 5 bases between. The CDR3 runs to 11 residues. CDR1 and CDR2 from the germline V gene are MNHEY and SMNVEV (reference sequence).